This T cell receptor (beta chain) was captured by sequencing in a study of shared clonotypes between healthy human individuals. Study observations and caveats: Several donors shared approximately 5% of their naive CD4 clonotypes.

Splitting of each subset's genomic DNA was done evenly across several immunoSEQ plates. TCRdb's copy holds only in-frame clones and misses some; the assay was immunoSEQ multiplex PCR. The data hold roughly 700,000 clones, with roughly 70% observed a single time. In the case of this clone: As yet, its antigen is unknown.

This CDR3 contains 15 residues. From germline, CDR1 is LNHNV and CDR2 YYDKDF (reference sequence). V gave up 4 bases and J gave up 4 bases; unmatched junction bases: 6. Sequenced: memory CD4+ T cells sorted from blood. Subset described: CD45RA-negative fraction. This sequence originates from a woman in her twenties or thirties in good health. The rearrangement joins TRBV15 to TRBJ2-3, with 9 bases identical to TRBD2. CDR3 sequence: CATSILAGESDTQYF. In nucleotides, the CDR3 is TGTGCCACCAGCATCTTAGCGGGAGAATCAGATACGCAGTATTTT.